These 24 T cell receptor beta chains were sequenced from one sample in a study of cytomegalovirus exposure and HLA in healthy donors. The method was immunoSEQ multiplex PCR; TCRdb's version includes in-frame clones alone and lacks a portion of them. This sample yields roughly 120,000 clones, of which 85% to 90% are seen a single time; around 3.5% belongs to the top ten. Sample: PBMCs. Receptors originate from a man younger than 40 in good health and CMV-seronegative.

This clone was observed a handful of times. This sequence joins TRBV19 and TRBJ1-1; perhaps TRBD1 as D (5 bases). Trimming removed 10 bases from V and 2 bases from J, with 20 bases in between. The CDR3 extends over 15 amino acids. Per the germline V gene, CDR1 is LNHDA and CDR2 is SQIVND (reference sequence). The CDR3 region has the DNA TGTGCCACTGGGCCATTCCGGCAGGGAAACACTGAAGCTTTCTTT. This translates into CATGPFRQGNTEAFF.

The chain combines TRBV11-2 with TRBJ1-6; D is possibly TRBD1 (6 bases). The CDR3 totals 16 residues. Deletions cut 5 bases from V and 4 bases from J, with 15 bases between. Per the germline V gene, CDR1 is SGHAT and CDR2 is FQNNGV. CDR3 loop: CASSPGTPSYNSPLHF. Written as DNA, the CDR3 is TGTGCCAGCAGCCCTGGGACACCATCATATAATTCACCCCTCCACTTT.

V usage is TRBV2 and J usage is TRBJ2-3, with 12 nucleotides matching TRBD1. With V trimmed by 6 bases and J by 7 bases, 8 bases remained unmatched. Germline V gives CDR1 SNHLY, CDR2 FYNNEI. The CDR3 runs 15 residues. As DNA, the CDR3 is TGTGCCAGCAGCCCGCCGGGACAGGGGGCTTATACGCAGTATTTT. It translates to CASSPPGQGAYTQYF.

This clone was counted a single time. The J gene is TRBJ2-5, the V gene TRBV10-1, with 10 bases matching TRBD2. V was pared by 0 bases and J by 4 bases, with 2 bases of the junction left unmatched. CDR3 size: 15 residues. CDR1 WNHNN and CDR2 SYGVQD come from the germline V gene (reference sequence). CDR3: CASSESAGGSETQYF. The CDR3 DNA sequence: TGCGCCAGCAGTGAGTCAGCGGGGGGGTCAGAGACCCAGTACTTC.

This rearrangement joins TRBV6-1 to TRBJ2-3, with 8 nucleotides matching TRBD1. Trimming removed 8 bases from V and 0 bases from J; junction bases left unmatched: 7. This CDR3 has 15 residues. Germline CDR1 reads MNHNS; CDR2 reads SASEGT. The CDR3 sequence: CASGLTGASTDTQYF. The CDR3 region has the DNA TGTGCCAGCGGCCTGACAGGGGCCAGCACAGATACGCAGTATTTT.

The V call is TRBV18, the J call TRBJ2-7; TRBD1 matches 9 bases. The CDR3 consists of 15 residues. With V trimmed by 3 bases and J by 2 bases, 5 bases remained unmatched. The V gene's germline CDR1 is KGHSH and CDR2 LQKENI. DNA of the CDR3: TGTGCCAGCTCACCTGGGACAGGGAGTACCTACGAGCAGTACTTC. Amino acids: CASSPGTGSTYEQYF. Full variable domain (outside the CDR3, taken from reference TRBV18 and TRBJ2-7): NAGVMQNPRHLVRRRGQEARLRCSPMKGHSHVYWYRQLPEEGLKFMVYLQKENIIDESGMPKERFSAEFPKEGPSILRIQQVVRGDSAAYFCASSPGTGSTYEQYFGPGTRLTVT.

The chain uses TRBV5-8 and TRBJ2-7, with a possible D match to TRBD1 (5 bases). Trimming stripped 3 bases from V and 1 base from J, with 14 bases between. The germline gives CDR1 SGHTS, CDR2 YDEGEE. CDR3 size: 15 residues. Here the CDR3 DNA reads TGTGCCAGCAGCTGGACAAGGTTTCGATCCTACGAGCAGTACTTC. Amino acid sequence: CASSWTRFRSYEQYF.

This chain uses TRBV2 with TRBJ2-2, with 8 bases matching TRBD1. The CDR3 runs to 15 residues. CDR1 SNHLY and CDR2 FYNNEI come from the germline V gene. V lost 3 bases to trimming and J lost 5 bases; unmatched junction nucleotides: 5. CDR3 DNA: TGTGCCAGCAGTGAGTGGACAGGGACAACCGGGGAGCTGTTTTTT. Amino acid sequence: CASSEWTGTTGELFF.

J is TRBJ1-2 and V is TRBV5-1; 7 nucleotides match TRBD1. After removal of 4 bases from V and 6 bases from J, the junction contained 12 bases not matched to a gene. The CDR3 runs 15 residues. CDR1 SGHRS and CDR2 YFSETQ come from the germline V gene. CDR3 loop: CASSADLGGENGYTF. The CDR3 DNA is TGCGCCAGCAGCGCCGACTTAGGGGGCGAAAATGGCTACACCTTC.

The J gene is TRBJ1-2, the V gene TRBV6-5; tentatively, D is TRBD1 (6 bases). Germline CDR1 reads MNHEY; CDR2 reads SVGAGI. Trimming removed 4 bases from V and 1 base from J, with 13 bases in between. This CDR3 contains 15 residues. The CDR3 loop reads CASSSGGGGNYGYTF. As DNA, the CDR3 is TGTGCCAGCAGTTCCGGGGGAGGGGGTAACTATGGCTACACCTTC.

The chain has TRBV7-9 and TRBJ2-3, with D possibly being TRBD1 (5 bases). V lost 6 bases and J 1 base, leaving 14 bases between the germline ends. CDR3 size: 15 residues. Germline CDR1 is SEHNR and CDR2 is FQNEAQ (reference sequence). CDR3 DNA sequence: TGTGCCAGCAGTTCCAGGGCGGTCGGCACAGATACGCAGTATTTT. The encoded protein is CASSSRAVGTDTQYF.

The J gene is TRBJ1-4, the V gene TRBV5-1; possible D gene TRBD1, 6 bases. Germline lookup yields CDR1 SGHRS and CDR2 YFSETQ. Between the trimmed V and J ends, which lost 4 bases and 7 bases, there was a span of 11 bases. This CDR3 has 13 amino acids. CDR3 protein: CASSPGQTEKLFF. The CDR3 bases are TGCGCCAGCAGCCCCGGACAGACTGAAAAACTGTTTTTT.

The chain carries TRBV4-1 and TRBJ2-3, with D possibly being TRBD1 (5 bases). Trimming stripped 3 bases from V and 4 bases from J, with 11 bases between. Germline loops: CDR1 MGHRA, CDR2 YSYEKL. The CDR3 has 14 residues. The CDR3 loop is CASSQQGLADTQYF. CDR3 DNA sequence: TGCGCCAGCAGCCAGCAGGGCCTGGCAGATACGCAGTATTTT.

The rearrangement links TRBV4-3 to TRBJ2-7, with D possibly TRBD1 on 5 matching bases. The CDR3 has 14 residues. Germline V CDR1 and CDR2: LGHNA, YSLEER. Trimming removed 2 bases at V and 7 bases at J, with 15 bases between. The CDR3 reads CASSQTRPGLEQYF. CDR3 nucleotide sequence: TGCGCCAGCAGCCAAACCCGCCCAGGGCTGGAGCAGTACTTC.

CDR3 DNA sequence: TGTGCCAGCAGCCAAGATGACGGCGGGGTTACCTACGAGCAGTACTTC. Translated, it gives CASSQDDGGVTYEQYF. The chain employs TRBV4-2 and TRBJ2-7; D perhaps matches TRBD2 (6 bases). There are 16 residues in the CDR3. Trimming left V 0 bases short and J 2 bases short, with 14 bases between. Germline V gives CDR1 LGHNA, CDR2 YNFKEQ.

The chain links TRBV4-3 to TRBJ2-7, with 12 positions matching TRBD2. V lost 6 bases to trimming and J lost 4 bases; unmatched junction nucleotides: 10. CDR3 length: 16 amino acids. CDR1 and CDR2 from the germline V gene are LGHNA and YSLEER. The CDR3 DNA reads as TGCGCCAGCAGTTACAGACTAGCGGGGGACCAATACGAGCAGTACTTC. Translating it yields CASSYRLAGDQYEQYF.

The chain employs TRBV5-1 and TRBJ2-1, with 7 bases fitting TRBD1. J gave up 4 bases and V 0 bases, and 4 bases lay outside the gene matches. Germline CDR1 SGHRS, CDR2 YFSETQ. The CDR3 consists of 15 residues. The DNA for the CDR3 is TGCGCCAGCAGCTTGGGAAGGGACAGTTACAATGAGCAGTTCTTC. Encoded protein: CASSLGRDSYNEQFF.

The chain couples TRBV5-6 to TRBJ2-7, with D unresolved. Germline-derived CDR1 and CDR2 are SGHDT and YYEEEE. This CDR3 comprises 12 residues. V was clipped by 1 base and J by 2 bases, with 4 bases between them. In nucleotides, the CDR3 is TGTGCCAGCAGCTTGACGGCCTACGAGCAGTACTTC. Its translation is CASSLTAYEQYF.

This chain links TRBV5-1 with TRBJ2-5; 7 bases are a match to TRBD1. The CDR3 covers 14 residues. Germline-derived CDR1 and CDR2 are SGHRS and YFSETQ. V was pared by 2 bases and J by 2 bases, with 3 bases of the junction left unmatched. The CDR3 sequence is CASSFEGQQETQYF. CDR3 bases: TGCGCCAGCAGCTTTGAGGGACAGCAAGAGACCCAGTACTTC.

This chain uses TRBV10-3 with TRBJ2-1; TRBD1 matches at 9 bases. The germline CDR1 and CDR2 sequences are ENHRY and SYGVKD. The V gene end was trimmed by 7 bases and the J gene end by 8 bases; junction bases not matched to a gene: 15. The CDR3 has 16 amino acids. This CDR3 reads CAIKPGQGLIGDEQFF. For the CDR3, the DNA is TGTGCCATCAAGCCGGGACAGGGACTTATCGGCGATGAGCAGTTCTTC.

The chain couples TRBV2 to TRBJ1-5; weak D call: TRBD1 (5 bases). Germline V gene lookup returns CDR1 SNHLY and CDR2 FYNNEI. This CDR3 region has 15 residues. The V end lost 6 bases, the J end lost 5 bases, and 17 bases lay between the germline ends. The DNA for the CDR3 is TGTGCCAGCAGCGAACAGGTTATGGGTCATCAGCCCCAGCATTTT. This sequence encodes CASSEQVMGHQPQHF.

This CDR3 reads CASSFFQGGRTGELFF. The CDR3 nucleotides read TGTGCCAGCAGCTTTTTTCAGGGTGGGCGGACCGGGGAGCTGTTTTTT. The V and J genes are TRBV5-4 and TRBJ2-2; tentative D call: TRBD1 (5 bases). V dropped 2 bases and J dropped 5 bases, with 16 bases sitting between them. Per the germline V gene, CDR1 is SGHNT and CDR2 is YYREEE (reference sequence). The CDR3 has 16 residues.

The V gene is TRBV6-1, the J gene TRBJ1-5, with no clear D. Germline V gene lookup returns CDR1 MNHNS and CDR2 SASEGT. The V gene lost 3 bases and the J gene lost 7 bases, with 10 bases spanning the gap. The CDR3 is 13 residues long. DNA for the CDR3: TGTGCCAGCAGTGAGCGGGGAAGGCAGCCCCAGCATTTT. Amino acids: CASSERGRQPQHF.

CDR3 amino acids: CATPGEAGTYNEQFF. In DNA form, the CDR3 reads TGTGCCACCCCCGGAGAGGCGGGGACCTACAATGAGCAGTTCTTC. The chain has TRBV7-2 and TRBJ2-1, with a weak D call TRBD2 (6 bases). Germline CDR1 and CDR2: SGHTA and FQGNSA. The germline V and J ends were trimmed by 10 bases and 2 bases, with 18 bases remaining between them. There are 15 residues in the CDR3. Variable domain in full (rest from reference TRBV7-2 and TRBJ2-1): GAGVSQSPSNKVTEKGKDVELRCDPISGHTALYWYRQSLGQGLEFLIYFQGNSAPDKSGLPSDRFSAERTGGSVSTLTIQRTQQEDSAVYLCATPGEAGTYNEQFFGPGTRLTVL.